Below, 30 T cell receptor beta chains from the same sample are listed, as sequenced in a study of blood T cell repertoires in COVID-19. The method was immunoSEQ multiplex PCR; TCRdb's version includes in-frame clones alone and lacks a portion of them. The sample records 230,000 or so clones, 80% to 90% being singletons. Sequenced sample: peripheral blood. Receptor source: a woman in her forties who had recovered from COVID-19.

The gene calls are TRBV11-2 and TRBJ2-3; 10 nucleotides line up with TRBD2. This CDR3 is built from 18 residues. Looked up from germline, CDR1 is SGHAT and CDR2 is FQNNGV. V lost 1 base to trimming and J lost 4 bases; unmatched junction nucleotides: 11. Here the CDR3 DNA reads TGTGCCAGCAGCTTAGCCGGGGCTAGCGGGAGCTGGGCAGATACGCAGTATTTT. Its protein is CASSLAGASGSWADTQYF. The entire variable domain, with the rest obtained from reference TRBV11-2 and TRBJ2-3, is as follows: EAGVAQSPRYKIIEKRQSVAFWCNPISGHATLYWYQQILGQGPKLLIQFQNNGVVDDSQLPKDRFSAERLKGVDSTLKIQPAKLEDSAVYLCASSLAGASGSWADTQYFGPGTRLTVL.

The CDR3 DNA follows: TGCGCCAGCAGCCCACAAAGGGGTTCATCCTCCCCTGGGGCCAACGTCCTGACTTTC. The encoded protein is CASSPQRGSSSPGANVLTF. The chain links TRBV4-3 to TRBJ2-6; a weak D match, TRBD1 (5 bases). V lost 4 bases and J lost 2, with 21 bases in between. Germline values: CDR1 LGHNA, CDR2 YSLEER. This CDR3 comprises 19 residues.

The count of this clone is one. This chain connects TRBV2 to TRBJ2-3; 7 bases are shared with TRBD2. The germline V gene encodes CDR1 SNHLY and CDR2 FYNNEI. V trimming: 5 bases; J trimming: 2 bases; junction bases outside the gene matches: 4. The length of the CDR3 is 14 residues. CDR3 residues: CASSPGTNTDTQYF. The CDR3 DNA sequence: TGTGCCAGCAGTCCCGGGACTAACACAGATACGCAGTATTTT.

This chain links TRBV7-9 with TRBJ1-1; D might be TRBD1 (6 bases). The V and J ends lost 4 bases and 4 bases respectively, with 13 bases between them. The CDR3 has 14 residues. The germline V gene encodes CDR1 SEHNR and CDR2 FQNEAQ (reference sequence). CDR3 region: CASSWDIAGTEAFF. The CDR3 nucleotides read TGTGCCAGCAGCTGGGACATTGCGGGCACTGAAGCTTTCTTT.

The chain couples TRBV12-5 to TRBJ1-5, with D perhaps TRBD1 (5 bases). Between the trimmed V and J ends, which lost 6 bases and 9 bases, there was a span of 12 bases. The CDR3 loop spans 12 amino acids. From germline, CDR1 is LGHNT and CDR2 FRNRAP. The CDR3 bases are TGTGCTAGTGGGGCGGGGCGGGCGCCCCAGCATTTT. Amino acids: CASGAGRAPQHF.

The table lists this clone with a count of one. The chain combines TRBV12-3 or TRBV12-4 with TRBJ2-2; D gene ambiguous. Trimming left V 7 bases short and J 5 bases short, with 11 bases between. This CDR3 is built from 13 residues. DNA for the CDR3: TGTGCCAGCACTATCGCCGGGACCGGGGAGCTGTTTTTT. This gives the protein CASTIAGTGELFF.

The chain uses TRBV6-1 and TRBJ2-3; 7 nucleotides agree with TRBD2. Per germline, CDR1 MNHNS and CDR2 SASEGT. CDR3 length: 16 amino acids. Unmatched junction bases numbered 13, after V lost 4 bases and J lost 6 bases. CDR3 bases: TGTGCCAGCAGTGCCCCGTTGCGGGGGTTCACGGATACGCAGTATTTT. Residues: CASSAPLRGFTDTQYF.

The rearrangement uses TRBV4-3 and TRBJ2-1; 7 bases agree with TRBD1. This CDR3 is built from 17 residues. Trimming removed 0 bases from V and 2 bases from J; junction bases left unmatched: 7. Germline-derived CDR1 and CDR2 are LGHNA and YSLEER. The CDR3 coding sequence is TGCGCCAGCAGCCAAGATCTAATAGGGACAGCCTACAATGAGCAGTTCTTC. Its translation: CASSQDLIGTAYNEQFF.

The chain is built from TRBV28 and TRBJ2-7; no firm D call. The CDR3 sequence is 13 residues long. The germline V gene encodes CDR1 MDHEN and CDR2 SYDVKM. V lost 5 bases, J lost 6 bases, and 14 bases lay in between. CDR3 protein: CASSRPPSGEQYF. DNA of the CDR3: TGTGCCAGCAGTAGGCCCCCGTCGGGCGAGCAGTACTTC.

The rearrangement links TRBV12-3 or TRBV12-4 to TRBJ2-7; 8 positions match TRBD1. CDR3 length equals 13 residues. V dropped 2 bases and J dropped 5; count of bases not matched to a gene: 2. The CDR3 DNA follows: TGTGCCAGCAGTTTAACAGGGGGGCACGAGCAGTACTTC. Protein: CASSLTGGHEQYF.

V is TRBV19 and J is TRBJ2-2, with a weak D call TRBD1 (6 bases). The germline V and J ends were trimmed by 6 bases and 5 bases, with 13 bases remaining between them. Per the germline V gene, CDR1 is LNHDA and CDR2 is SQIVND (reference sequence). This CDR3 spans 14 amino acids. The CDR3 DNA reads TGTGCCAGTAGCACCGGGACAACTACCGGGGAGCTGTTTTTT. This gives the protein CASSTGTTTGELFF.

The chain carries TRBV10-3 and TRBJ2-7; 8 nucleotides agree with TRBD1. CDR3 length: 15 residues. Germline V gene lookup returns CDR1 ENHRY and CDR2 SYGVKD. V was clipped by 0 bases and J by 4 bases; unmatched bases: 5. CDR3 amino acids: CAISESAGGRYEQYV. The CDR3 DNA reads as TGTGCCATCAGTGAGTCCGCAGGGGGCAGGTACGAGCAGTACGTC.

The chain is built from TRBV11-3 and TRBJ2-1; D uncertain. CDR1 SGHNT and CDR2 YENEEA come from the germline V gene. Trimming left V 5 bases short and J 10 bases short, with 12 bases between. The CDR3 loop spans 12 amino acids. CDR3 sequence (DNA): TGTGCCAGCAGCCCCTCCTCGTTGGAGCAGTTCTTC. Amino acids: CASSPSSLEQFF.

This clone was seen a single time. The chain recombines TRBV15 with TRBJ1-2; a weak D match, TRBD1 (5 bases). The V gene's germline CDR1 is LNHNV and CDR2 YYDKDF (reference sequence). CDR3 length equals 15 residues. The V end was cut by 0 bases, the J end by 4 bases, with 12 bases between. As DNA, the CDR3 is TGTGCCACCAGCAGAGATGGGGGGTTATCCTATGGCTACACCTTC. This codes for CATSRDGGLSYGYTF.

The genes are TRBV5-4 and TRBJ2-1; maybe TRBD1 (5 bases). CDR3 length: 15 residues. The V gene lost 4 bases and the J gene lost 0 bases, with 11 bases spanning the gap. Per the germline V gene, CDR1 is SGHNT and CDR2 is YYREEE (reference sequence). The CDR3 DNA is TGTGCCAGCAGCCAAGACAGATTCTCCTACAATGAGCAGTTCTTC. This codes for CASSQDRFSYNEQFF.

The V and J genes are TRBV2 and TRBJ2-7; no firm D call. Trimming stripped 6 bases from V and 3 bases from J, with 6 bases between. The CDR3 length is 11 residues. Germline assignment: CDR1 SNHLY and CDR2 FYNNEI. The CDR3 loop reads CASRTYYEQYF. CDR3 DNA: TGTGCCAGCAGAACATACTACGAGCAGTACTTC.

V and J are TRBV18 and TRBJ2-7; D possibly corresponds to TRBD1 (8 bases). V lost 0 bases and J 1 base, leaving 16 bases between the germline ends. CDR3 length equals 17 residues. CDR1 is KGHSH and CDR2 is LQKENI in the germline V gene. CDR3: CASSPPRTGRESYEQYV. The CDR3, as DNA: TGTGCCAGCTCACCACCACGGACAGGGCGGGAGTCCTACGAGCAGTACGTC.

This chain links TRBV25-1 with TRBJ1-1; D unclear. V lost 3 bases to trimming and J lost 4 bases, with 12 bases between them. Germline CDR1 and CDR2: MGHDK and SYGVNS. The CDR3 totals 14 residues. The CDR3 protein is CASSEALTGTEAFF. The CDR3 nucleotides read TGTGCCAGCAGTGAGGCCCTGACGGGCACTGAAGCTTTCTTT.

V is TRBV30 and J is TRBJ2-5; TRBD2 aligns across 9 bases. Germline CDR1 and CDR2: GTSNPN and SVGIG (reference sequence). V was clipped by 6 bases and J by 13 bases; unmatched bases: 15. This CDR3 is built from 13 residues. The CDR3 spells CACASAGGPLLYF. In DNA, the CDR3 is TGTGCCTGCGCGTCGGCGGGAGGGCCGTTATTGTACTTC. The full variable domain, in which reference TRBV30 and TRBJ2-5 provide the parts outside the CDR3, is SQTIHQWPATLVQPVGSPLSLECTVEGTSNPNLYWYRQAAGRGLQLLFYSVGIGQISSEVPQNLSASRPQDRQFILSSKKLLLSDSGFYLCACASAGGPLLYFGPGTRLLVL.

This clone was detected once. V usage is TRBV14 and J usage is TRBJ1-2, with 9 bases aligning to TRBD1. After removal of 5 bases from V and 4 bases from J, the junction contained 8 bases not matched to a gene. The CDR3 contains 15 residues. Germline CDR1 and CDR2: SGHDN and FVKESK. The CDR3 nucleotides read TGTGCCAGCAGCGGTGTCGGGACAGGGACCTATGGCTACACCTTC. Its translation: CASSGVGTGTYGYTF.

CDR3 in DNA: TGTGCCAGCAGCTTGACAGGGGGTGAGTCACCCCTCCACTTT. Protein: CASSLTGGESPLHF. The chain employs TRBV5-6 and TRBJ1-6; 8 nucleotides line up with TRBD1. The CDR3 is made up of 14 amino acids. Germline CDR1 SGHDT, CDR2 YYEEEE. V lost 1 base and J lost 10; bases outside the gene matches: 4.

V usage is TRBV19 and J usage is TRBJ2-3, with 10 bases identical to TRBD1. Germline CDR1 LNHDA, CDR2 SQIVND (reference sequence). The CDR3 is made up of 14 amino acids. After removal of 7 bases from V and 6 bases from J, the junction contained 7 bases not matched to a gene. The CDR3 protein is CASTRQGAGDTQYF. CDR3 bases: TGTGCCAGTACCAGACAGGGGGCCGGGGATACGCAGTATTTT.

The CDR3 region is CAIRRQGDWPQHF. In DNA, the CDR3 is TGTGCCATCAGAAGACAGGGGGATTGGCCCCAGCATTTT. The V gene is TRBV10-3, the J gene TRBJ1-5; 9 nucleotides match TRBD1. V lost 6 bases, J lost 9 bases, and 6 bases stayed unmatched. The CDR3 has 13 amino acids. Germline V gives CDR1 ENHRY, CDR2 SYGVKD.

The chain has TRBV4-3 and TRBJ2-7; 9 positions agree with TRBD2. V lost 4 bases and J lost 3; bases outside the gene matches: 13. Germline-derived CDR1 and CDR2 are LGHNA and YSLEER. There are 17 residues in the CDR3. Written as DNA, the CDR3 is TGCGCCAGCAGCCGGACAAGGCCGGGACTAGCAGACTACGAGCAGTACGTC. Its protein product is CASSRTRPGLADYEQYV.

The chain is built from TRBV18 and TRBJ1-3; TRBD1 is a possible D gene (5 bases). Trimming left V 6 bases short and J 4 bases short, with 13 bases between. This CDR3 is built from 14 residues. Per the germline V gene, CDR1 is KGHSH and CDR2 is LQKENI. CDR3 in amino acids: CASSAGRGGNTIYF. The CDR3 DNA sequence: TGTGCCAGCTCCGCGGGGCGCGGGGGAAACACCATATATTTT.

The chain joins TRBV10-3 to TRBJ1-2, with 8 bases that match TRBD1. Germline trimming cut 7 bases from V and 7 bases from J; bases unmatched to any gene: 8. The germline gives CDR1 ENHRY, CDR2 SYGVKD. The CDR3 totals 13 residues. CDR3 DNA: TGTGCCATCACCCCAGGACAGGGAACTGGCTACACCTTC. It translates to CAITPGQGTGYTF.

The chain is built from TRBV9 and TRBJ2-3; 10 positions match TRBD2. The CDR3 runs to 15 residues. The germline V gene encodes CDR1 SGDLS and CDR2 YYNGEE. With 3 bases clipped from V and 4 bases from J, the junction kept 5 bases outside the gene matches. This chain's CDR3 is CASSASGGGSDTQYF. The CDR3 region has the DNA TGTGCCAGCAGCGCCAGCGGGGGGGGATCAGATACGCAGTATTTT.

The chain joins TRBV10-3 to TRBJ1-1, with 9 bases fitting TRBD1. Germline V gene data show CDR1 as ENHRY and CDR2 as SYGVKD. V was pared by 4 bases and J by 6 bases, with 3 bases of the junction left unmatched. The CDR3 spans 13 residues. CDR3 in DNA: TGTGCCATCAGTGCGACAGGGGGGCCTGAAGCTTTCTTT. It specifies CAISATGGPEAFF.

The V gene is TRBV6-4, the J gene TRBJ2-3, with 12 bases that match TRBD2. Trimming cost V 5 bases and J 3 bases; bases outside gene matches: 6. The CDR3 is made up of 16 amino acids. Germline values: CDR1 MRHNA, CDR2 SNTAGT. The DNA for the CDR3 is TGTGCCAGCAGTCCACAAACTAGCGGGGGGACAGATACGCAGTATTTT. Protein: CASSPQTSGGTDTQYF.

The chain employs TRBV18 and TRBJ1-1, with TRBD1 matching over 7 bases. This CDR3 region has 17 residues. Germline V gene lookup returns CDR1 KGHSH and CDR2 LQKENI. V lost 0 bases, J lost 6 bases, and 13 bases stayed unmatched. CDR3 sequence: CASSPPPHRTGRPEAFF. The CDR3 DNA is TGTGCCAGCTCACCACCGCCTCATCGGACAGGCCGCCCTGAAGCTTTCTTT.